A selection of T cell receptor beta chains follows, all from one sample in a study of cytomegalovirus exposure and HLA in healthy donors. Sequencing was performed with immunoSEQ multiplex PCR; in TCRdb, only in-frame clones are kept and a portion is missing. The sample contains around 140,000 clones, roughly three quarters of which appear only once. The sample comprised PBMCs. The receptors derive from a male donor in good health and CMV-seronegative. Each CDR3 is given with its conserved first and last residue. A D gene is named only where the DNA matches it firmly. Part of the rows lack a size; the others show once, few, many or a class for expanded clones.

CDR3 protein,CDR3 DNA,clone size,D gene,V gene,J gene
CASSQTSGGFGDTQYF,TGTGCCAGCTCACAAACTAGCGGGGGCTTCGGAGATACGCAGTATTTT,NA,TRBD2,TRBV18,TRBJ2-3
CASSLSAESTDTQYF,TGTGCCAGCAGCTTGTCAGCGGAAAGCACAGATACGCAGTATTTT,NA,NA,TRBV5-4,TRBJ2-3
CAFRQGASYEQYF,TGTGCCTTCAGACAGGGGGCTTCGTACGAGCAGTACTTC,NA,TRBD1,TRBV10-3,TRBJ2-7
CASISGTYEQYF,TGTGCCAGCATCAGCGGGACCTACGAGCAGTACTTC,NA,TRBD2,TRBV2,TRBJ2-7
CASSQGGGGTGELFF,TGCGCCAGCAGCCAAGGCGGGGGAGGTACCGGGGAGCTGTTTTTT,NA,TRBD2,TRBV4-3,TRBJ2-2
CASGLVRQLVTEAFF,TGTGCTAGTGGTTTGGTGAGGCAGCTAGTCACTGAAGCTTTCTTT,NA,NA,TRBV12-5,TRBJ1-1
CASIEGAGEKLFF,TGTGCCAGCATCGAGGGGGCGGGAGAAAAACTGTTTTTT,NA,NA,TRBV21-1,TRBJ1-4
CASSPRDRVEGYTF,TGTGCCAGTAGTCCCCGGGACAGGGTTGAAGGCTACACCTTC,NA,TRBD1,TRBV19,TRBJ1-2
CASSLYPAGTQYF,TGTGCCAGCAGCTTATACCCCGCGGGGACCCAGTACTTC,NA,NA,TRBV11-3,TRBJ2-5
CAWSRTGLRNSPLHF,TGTGCCTGGAGTCGGACAGGGCTTCGTAATTCACCCCTCCACTTT,NA,TRBD1,TRBV30,TRBJ1-6
CASSLEPRAGGRETQYF,TGTGCCAGCAGCTTAGAGCCGCGAGCGGGGGGGAGAGAGACCCAGTACTTC,NA,TRBD2,TRBV11-3,TRBJ2-5
CASSLGGSSGANVLTF,TGTGCCAGCAGCTTAGGCGGCAGCTCTGGGGCCAACGTCCTGACTTTC,NA,NA,TRBV5-4,TRBJ2-6
CASSPGQGAHTEAFF,TGTGCCAGTAGCCCAGGACAGGGGGCCCACACTGAAGCTTTCTTT,NA,TRBD1,TRBV19,TRBJ1-1
CASSWQGAQPQHF,TGTGCCAGCAGCTGGCAGGGTGCTCAGCCCCAGCATTTT,few,NA,TRBV5-6,TRBJ1-5
CASSYGGDNEQFF,TGTGCCAGCAGTTACGGCGGGGACAATGAGCAGTTCTTC,NA,NA,TRBV6-5,TRBJ2-1
CSSSLVRREQYF,TGTTCCAGCAGCTTAGTGCGGCGGGAGCAGTACTTC,once,NA,TRBV7-9,TRBJ2-7
CASGLVIGDRTGNEKLFF,TGTGCTAGTGGTTTGGTAATCGGGGATCGGACGGGGAATGAAAAACTGTTTTTT,NA,NA,TRBV12-5,TRBJ1-4
CASSLRTSGDEQYF,TGTGCCAGCAGCTTAAGAACTAGCGGGGACGAGCAGTACTTC,NA,TRBD2,TRBV7-8,TRBJ2-7
CASSQYRGQAGYTF,TGCGCCAGCAGCCAGTACAGGGGGCAGGCTGGCTACACCTTC,NA,TRBD1,TRBV4-3,TRBJ1-2
CASSNNRGHVYGYTF,TGTGCCAGCAGTAATAACAGGGGGCACGTCTATGGCTACACCTTC,NA,TRBD1,TRBV5-4,TRBJ1-2
CASSFVGSPNEKLFF,TGTGCCAGCAGCTTTGTCGGGAGCCCTAATGAAAAACTGTTTTTT,NA,NA,TRBV7-8,TRBJ1-4
CASSYGTGVREQYF,TGTGCCAGCAGTTACGGGACAGGGGTGAGGGAGCAGTACTTC,NA,TRBD1,TRBV5-6,TRBJ2-7
CASSLTSGGAESYEQYF,TGCGCCAGCAGCTTGACTAGCGGGGGGGCCGAGTCCTACGAGCAGTACTTC,NA,TRBD2,TRBV5-1,TRBJ2-7
CASSLRQGADTQYF,TGTGCCAGCAGTTTACGACAGGGGGCAGATACGCAGTATTTT,NA,TRBD1,TRBV27,TRBJ2-3
CASSKDPSEKSYEQYF,TGTGCCAGCAGCAAAGATCCTAGCGAGAAATCCTACGAGCAGTACTTC,NA,NA,TRBV21-1,TRBJ2-7
CASSDQGMGHTDTQYF,TGCGCCAGCAGCGATCAGGGGATGGGGCACACAGATACGCAGTATTTT,few,NA,TRBV4-3,TRBJ2-3